A selection of T cell receptor beta chains follows, all from one sample in a study of regulatory T cells in long-lasting Graves disease. TCRdb recomputed calls from the multiplex PCR reads with MiXCR, one row per CDR3 protein. The sample includes approximately 470,000 distinct CDR3 sequences, around 21% of them seen just once. The input for sequencing was peripheral blood mononuclear cells (PBMCs), taken when the disease was refractory, from a patient treated with antithyroid drugs. The source is a female donor with Graves disease. Both conserved end residues are part of each CDR3. The D gene is left open where the match is weak. Part of the rows lack a size; the others show once, few, many or a class for expanded clones.

CDR3aa,CDR3nt,v_gene,d_gene,abundance,j_gene
CSAIGWGSIYNEQFF,TGCAGCGCCATTGGCTGGGGATCCATCTACAATGAGCAGTTCTTC,TRBV29-1,.,.,TRBJ2-1
CASSSRLQETQYF,TGTGCCAGCAGCTCGAGACTCCAAGAGACCCAGTACTTC,TRBV11-2,.,many,TRBJ2-5
CASSSGDYGYTF,TGTGCCAGCAGTTCCGGAGACTATGGCTACACCTTC,TRBV28,.,many,TRBJ1-2
CAISLDSYEQYF,TGTGCCATCAGTCTGGACAGTTACGAGCAGTACTTC,TRBV10-3,.,few,TRBJ2-7
CSPASGTSPLHF,TGCAGTCCGGCCTCAGGGACTTCACCCCTCCACTTT,TRBV20-1,.,once,TRBJ1-6
CSARPVPGQGATDTQYF,TGCAGTGCTAGACCCGTCCCGGGACAGGGAGCCACAGATACGCAGTATTTT,TRBV20-1,TRBD1,.,TRBJ2-3
CASSGRQGMKINEQYF,TGTGCCAGCAGTGGAAGACAGGGGATGAAGATTAACGAGCAGTACTTC,TRBV6-1,TRBD1,few,TRBJ2-7
CASSYSTVLPDSPLHF,TGTGCCAGCAGTTACTCGACAGTCCTTCCGGATTCACCCCTCCACTTT,TRBV6-5,.,.,TRBJ1-6
CASTRQTNSYMNTEAFF,TGCGCCAGCACGAGACAGACCAATTCGTACATGAACACTGAAGCTTTCTTT,TRBV5-1,.,.,TRBJ1-1
CASPFSVSGANVLTF,TGTGCCAGCCCCTTTTCAGTCTCTGGGGCCAACGTCCTGACTTTC,TRBV11-2,.,few,TRBJ2-6
CASSLGGGASGRAGYEQFF,TGTGCCAGCAGTTTAGGAGGGGGGGCTAGCGGGAGGGCCGGATATGAGCAGTTCTTC,TRBV12-3/TRBV12-4,TRBD2,few,TRBJ2-1
CASSQEAPSGEETQYF,TGCGCCAGCAGCCAAGAGGCGCCTAGCGGAGAAGAGACCCAGTACTTC,TRBV4-1,TRBD2,.,TRBJ2-5
CSAVPPGLVGYTF,TGCAGTGCCGTACCTCCAGGGCTTGTTGGCTACACCTTC,TRBV20-1,.,.,TRBJ1-2
CASSANSGRPIYEQYF,TGTGCCAGCAGTGCGAATAGCGGGAGACCGATTTACGAGCAGTACTTC,TRBV28,TRBD2,many,TRBJ2-7
CASTGTDPRAGQYF,TGTGCCAGCACTGGGACAGACCCCCGCGCCGGGCAGTACTTC,TRBV6-2/TRBV6-3,TRBD1,.,TRBJ2-7
CASSYTAHPGYF,TGTGCCAGCAGTTACACGGCCCACCCAGGGTATTTT,TRBV6-9,.,.,TRBJ2-3
CASSQARQSSYEQYF,TGCGCCAGCAGCCAAGCGCGACAGAGCTCCTACGAGCAGTACTTC,TRBV4-1,.,few,TRBJ2-7
CASSLAVGDYGYTF,TGCGCCAGCAGCTTGGCGGTCGGTGATTATGGCTACACCTTC,TRBV5-1,.,many,TRBJ1-2
CASSPFQGPGTEAFF,TGTGCCAGCAGTCCTTTCCAAGGGCCGGGCACTGAAGCTTTCTTT,TRBV28,.,few,TRBJ1-1
CASSPRRGLNTGELFF,TGTGCCAGCAGCCCTCGGAGGGGCCTGAACACCGGGGAGCTGTTTTTT,TRBV6-1,.,few,TRBJ2-2
CASSLGPPQETQYF,TGTGCCAGCAGTTTAGGTCCCCCCCAAGAGACCCAGTACTTC,TRBV27,.,few,TRBJ2-5
CASSLHGRLYSPLHF,TGTGCCAGCAGCCTACATGGCAGGTTGTATTCACCCCTCCACTTT,TRBV14,.,.,TRBJ1-6
CASSPNPDYSYNEQFF,TGTGCCAGCAGCCCAAACCCCGACTACTCATACAATGAGCAGTTCTTC,TRBV11-2,.,.,TRBJ2-1
CASGGTAGMETQYF,TGTGCCAGTGGAGGGACAGCGGGTATGGAGACCCAGTACTTC,TRBV10-3,.,few,TRBJ2-5
CASSLADPGPSDEQFF,TGTGCCAGCAGCTTAGCGGACCCCGGGCCTAGCGATGAGCAGTTCTTC,TRBV7-9,.,few,TRBJ2-1
CASIPPGGPQHF,TGTGCCAGCATCCCTCCCGGGGGACCCCAGCATTTT,TRBV28,.,many,TRBJ1-5
CASKVGQLNTEAFF,TGTGCCAGCAAGGTAGGACAGCTGAACACTGAAGCTTTCTTT,TRBV27,.,many,TRBJ1-1
CASSLGWRAFDEALF,TGCGCCAGCAGCTTGGGGTGGAGGGCCTTCGATGAAGCTCTCTTT,TRBV5-1,.,.,TRBJ1-1
CASTVRQLAYEQYF,TGTGCCAGCACCGTCAGGCAGTTGGCCTACGAGCAGTACTTC,TRBV28,.,many,TRBJ2-7
CASSHAPGGSGELFF,TGTGCCAGCAGCCACGCCCCAGGGGGCTCCGGGGAGCTGTTTTTT,TRBV2,TRBD1,.,TRBJ2-2
CASRRAAIRNTEAFF,TGTGCCAGTAGGCGAGCGGCAATAAGGAACACTGAAGCTTTCTTT,TRBV19,.,many,TRBJ1-1
CASSLAGRGVNTEAFF,TGTGCCAGCAGCTTAGCGGGCAGGGGGGTCAACACTGAAGCTTTCTTT,TRBV7-2,TRBD1,.,TRBJ1-1
CASSILDSGEQYF,TGTGCCAGTAGTATCCTGGACAGTGGCGAGCAGTACTTC,TRBV19,.,many,TRBJ2-7
CASSLAGTGAPQPRHF,TGTGCCAGCAGTTTAGCCGGGACAGGGGCGCCTCAGCCCCGGCATTTT,TRBV28,TRBD1,once,TRBJ1-5
CASSQGAVQGARNEQYF,TGCGCCAGCAGCCAAGGAGCCGTTCAGGGGGCGCGGAACGAGCAGTACTTC,TRBV4-1,TRBD1,.,TRBJ2-7
CASSEDGIYNQPQHF,TGTGCCAGCAGTGAGGACGGGATATACAATCAGCCCCAGCATTTT,TRBV2,.,many,TRBJ1-5
CASSLLGGANVLTF,TGTGCCAGCAGCCTTCTAGGTGGGGCCAACGTCCTGACTTTC,TRBV27,.,.,TRBJ2-6
CASSLPGFYNEQFF,TGTGCCAGCAGTTTACCAGGGTTCTACAATGAGCAGTTCTTC,TRBV27,.,.,TRBJ2-1
CASMGYSYEQYF,TGTGCCAGCATGGGGTACTCCTACGAGCAGTACTTC,TRBV27,.,many,TRBJ2-7
CASSLYQGPDQPQHF,TGTGCCAGCAGTTTATATCAGGGCCCAGATCAGCCCCAGCATTTT,TRBV12-3/TRBV12-4,.,many,TRBJ1-5
CASTPYLGGTEAFF,TGTGCCAGCACCCCCTACTTGGGGGGCACTGAAGCTTTCTTT,TRBV12-3/TRBV12-4,.,.,TRBJ1-1
CSARDPLTGVSYEQYF,TGCAGTGCTAGAGATCCCCTGACAGGGGTCTCCTACGAGCAGTACTTC,TRBV20-1,TRBD1,.,TRBJ2-7
CATRRDLRRFTGATGELFF,TGTGCCACCAGGCGCGACTTGAGAAGGTTTACGGGCGCCACCGGGGAGCTGTTTTTT,TRBV15,.,few,TRBJ2-2
CASSVRSWSAGELFF,TGTGCCAGCAGCGTTCGGAGTTGGTCGGCCGGGGAGCTGTTTTTT,TRBV11-2,.,many,TRBJ2-2
CASSGLLAHEQFF,TGTGCCAGCAGTGGACTACTAGCCCATGAGCAGTTCTTC,TRBV2,.,many,TRBJ2-1
CASSPSSVSHEQYF,TGTGCCAGCAGCCCCAGCTCTGTAAGTCACGAGCAGTACTTC,TRBV14,.,few,TRBJ2-7
CASSFTGNIQYF,TGTGCCAGCAGTTTCACAGGAAACATTCAGTACTTC,TRBV28,.,.,TRBJ2-4
CASSLVVSGQGYTF,TGTGCCAGCAGCTTAGTCGTCTCAGGACAAGGCTACACCTTC,TRBV7-2,.,.,TRBJ1-2
CASRQPAGSYEQYF,TGTGCCAGCAGGCAACCCGCGGGATCCTACGAGCAGTACTTC,TRBV28,.,many,TRBJ2-7
CASNNRGSYEQYF,TGTGCCAGCAACAACAGGGGTTCCTACGAGCAGTACTTC,TRBV28,TRBD1,many,TRBJ2-7
CAGSLVGLHEQYF,TGTGCCGGCAGCTTAGTCGGACTCCACGAGCAGTACTTC,TRBV7-8,.,.,TRBJ2-7
CASSKLAGENAGELFF,TGCGCCAGCAGTAAACTAGCGGGAGAGAACGCCGGGGAGCTGTTTTTT,TRBV5-1,TRBD2,.,TRBJ2-2
CAWSVLAGRSGEQYF,TGTGCCTGGAGTGTGCTAGCGGGTAGGTCCGGTGAGCAGTACTTC,TRBV30,TRBD2,.,TRBJ2-7